Each of the 24 T cell receptor beta chains below was sequenced from the same sample in a study of blood T cell repertoires in COVID-19. Produced via immunoSEQ multiplex PCR; TCRdb's table is partial and in-frame only. The sample lists 140,000 to 150,000 clones, around 80% occurring once. The specimen sequenced was peripheral blood. These receptors originate from a woman in her fifties or sixties with acute or convalescent COVID-19.

This clone showed up just once. The chain is built from TRBV3-1 (or the pseudogene TRBV3-2) and TRBJ2-1; maybe TRBD2 (5 bases). This CDR3 comprises 17 residues. The germline V and J ends were trimmed by 4 bases and 4 bases, with 20 bases remaining between them. Germline V lookup: CDR1 LGHDT, CDR2 YNNKEL (reference sequence). The CDR3 DNA follows: TGTGCCAGCAGCCTGAACACGGGGTTATGGTTATACAATGAGCAGTTCTTC. The encoded protein is CASSLNTGLWLYNEQFF.

Details on this clone: The junction does not match germline at one end; this may be a read error. The V and J genes are TRBV7-6 and TRBJ1-4, with D unresolved. Germline loops: CDR1 SGHVS, CDR2 FNYEAQ. This CDR3 has 13 amino acids. Written as DNA, the CDR3 is TGTGCCAGCAGCCTAGCGCGAGCGAGCAAACTGTTTTTT. This codes for CASSLARASKLFF.

This chain joins TRBV30 and TRBJ1-5; no firm D call. V was trimmed by 0 bases and J by 5 bases, leaving 8 bases between them. The V gene's germline CDR1 is GTSNPN and CDR2 SVGIG (reference sequence). The CDR3 consists of 13 residues. This CDR3 is CAWSVHPDQPQHF. For the CDR3, the DNA is TGTGCCTGGAGTGTACACCCCGATCAGCCCCAGCATTTT.

This chain connects TRBV11-2 to TRBJ2-2, with D tentatively TRBD1 (5 bases). Trimming took 5 bases from V and 12 from J, leaving 19 bases between them. Germline V gene sequence: CDR1 SGHAT, CDR2 FQNNGV. This CDR3 spans 14 amino acids. The CDR3 bases are TGTGCCAGCAGCGTCGACAGTGGCACCGTGAAGCTGTTTTTT. Its translation is CASSVDSGTVKLFF.

The chain employs TRBV5-1 and TRBJ2-5; 7 bases are shared with TRBD2. V lost 4 bases, J lost 4 bases, and 7 bases stayed unmatched. CDR3 length: 14 amino acids. Per germline, CDR1 SGHRS and CDR2 YFSETQ. The CDR3 loop is CASSPGVAGETQYF. The CDR3 DNA sequence: TGCGCCAGCAGCCCGGGTGTAGCGGGAGAGACCCAGTACTTC.

In this sample, this clone turned up a few times. The DNA of the CDR3 is TGTGCCAGCAGCTTTCGGACAGGAGGGGAGCTGTTTTTT. Amino acids: CASSFRTGGELFF. V usage is TRBV7-3 and J usage is TRBJ2-2, with TRBD1 matching over 7 bases. The CDR3 is made up of 13 amino acids. The germline V gene encodes CDR1 SGHTA and CDR2 FQGTGA. V lost 3 bases and J lost 8; bases outside the gene matches: 3.

This rearrangement joins TRBV5-6 to TRBJ1-5; the D gene is possibly TRBD1 (5 bases). The V and J ends lost 4 bases and 4 bases respectively, with 12 bases between them. The V gene's germline CDR1 is SGHDT and CDR2 YYEEEE. This CDR3 is built from 14 residues. The DNA for the CDR3 is TGTGCCAGCAGCCCGGGGGGTTTGAATCAGCCCCAGCATTTT. Translation: CASSPGGLNQPQHF.

V is TRBV19 and J is TRBJ2-1; TRBD1 matches at 7 bases. V gave up 2 bases and J gave up 7 bases; unmatched junction bases: 8. CDR1 is LNHDA, CDR2 SQIVND, per germline (reference sequence). The CDR3 spans 15 residues. CDR3 nucleotides: TGTGCCAGTAGTATAACGCTAGGGGGCACGAATGAGCAGTTCTTC. This codes for CASSITLGGTNEQFF.

The chain carries TRBV6-4 and TRBJ1-6; 7 nucleotides line up with TRBD1. Germline assignment: CDR1 MRHNA and CDR2 SNTAGT. The V and J ends lost 3 bases and 7 bases, in that order; junction bases with no gene match: 9. This CDR3 spans 16 amino acids. CDR3 in DNA: TGTGCCAGCAGTGAGGTGCCAGGGGGTCGAAATTCACCCCTCCACTTT. Amino acid sequence: CASSEVPGGRNSPLHF.

This chain joins TRBV11-3 and TRBJ2-1; 9 bases map to TRBD1. Germline assignment: CDR1 SGHNT and CDR2 YENEEA. The CDR3 totals 15 residues. The V gene end was trimmed by 5 bases and the J gene end by 4 bases; junction bases not matched to a gene: 6. CDR3 DNA sequence: TGTGCCAGCAGCAACCCCGGGACAGGGTACAATGAGCAGTTCTTC. Its protein is CASSNPGTGYNEQFF.

This chain joins TRBV5-1 and TRBJ2-1; D might be TRBD2 (5 bases). The CDR3 is 15 amino acids. Germline CDR1 reads SGHRS; CDR2 reads YFSETQ. Trimming pared 0 bases from V and 5 bases from J, leaving 12 bases between. The chain's CDR3 is CASSLVAGMNNEQFF. The DNA for the CDR3 is TGCGCCAGCAGCTTGGTGGCGGGTATGAACAATGAGCAGTTCTTC. Full variable domain (remainder filled in from reference TRBV5-1 and TRBJ2-1): KAGVTQTPRYLIKTRGQQVTLSCSPISGHRSVSWYQQTPGQGLQFLFEYFSETQRNKGNFPGRFSGRQFSNSRSEMNVSTLELGDSALYLCASSLVAGMNNEQFFGPGTRLTVL.

This clone was recorded once. This chain joins TRBV18 and TRBJ2-5; D remains unclear. Germline CDR1 is KGHSH and CDR2 is LQKENI. The CDR3 runs to 14 residues. Trimming shortened V by 1 base and J by 7 bases, and 13 bases separated the two germline ends. CDR3 residues: CASSPRPPPGTQYF. The CDR3 nucleotides are TGTGCCAGCTCACCACGCCCCCCACCGGGGACCCAGTACTTC. The complete variable domain, with remaining parts taken from reference TRBV18 and TRBJ2-5, reads NAGVMQNPRHLVRRRGQEARLRCSPMKGHSHVYWYRQLPEEGLKFMVYLQKENIIDESGMPKERFSAEFPKEGPSILRIQQVVRGDSAAYFCASSPRPPPGTQYFGPGTRLLVL.

This clone was observed once. The gene calls are TRBV30 and TRBJ1-2; TRBD1 agrees at 8 bases. In germline, CDR1 is GTSNPN, CDR2 SVGIG (reference sequence). The junction had 4 bases not matched to a gene; V was cut back by 1 base and J by 0 bases. The CDR3 consists of 15 residues. CDR3 sequence reads: CAWSAPDRANYGYTF. The CDR3 coding sequence is TGTGCCTGGAGTGCGCCGGACAGGGCTAACTATGGCTACACCTTC.

This clone occurred once. CDR3: CASSGLKVNSPLHF. Here the CDR3 DNA reads TGTGCCAGCTCGGGACTGAAGGTTAATTCACCCCTCCACTTT. V and J are TRBV7-9 and TRBJ1-6, with D possibly TRBD1 on 5 matching bases. There are 14 residues in the CDR3. V was shortened by 8 bases and J by 6 bases, with 14 bases between the two germline ends. The germline gives CDR1 SEHNR, CDR2 FQNEAQ (reference sequence). The whole variable domain, remainder taken from reference TRBV7-9 and TRBJ1-6, is DTGVSQNPRHKITKRGQNVTFRCDPISEHNRLYWYRQTLGQGPEFLTYFQNEAQLEKSRLLSDRFSAERPKGSFSTLEIQRTEQGDSAMYLCASSGLKVNSPLHFGNGTRLTVT.

The chain has TRBV28 and TRBJ1-6; D is unclear. Germline V CDR1 and CDR2: MDHEN, SYDVKM. The CDR3 consists of 14 residues. Between the trimmed V and J ends, which lost 1 base and 8 bases, there was a span of 9 bases. The CDR3 region has the DNA TGTGCCAGCAGTTTATTGGGCTGGGATTCACCCCTCCACTTT. Protein: CASSLLGWDSPLHF.

Remarks on this clone: The germline gene is not matched at one end of the junction; a read error may be the cause. V usage is TRBV7-9 and J usage is TRBJ1-1; TRBD1 aligns across 7 bases. This CDR3 comprises 15 residues. Germline lookup yields CDR1 SEHNR and CDR2 FQNEAQ (reference sequence). As DNA, the CDR3 is TGTACCAGCAGCTTAGGACAGGTTATGATCACTGAAGCTTTCTTT. Translated, it gives CTSSLGQVMITEAFF.

The chain has TRBV19 and TRBJ2-5; TRBD2 agrees at 8 bases. Germline trimming cut 5 bases from V and 1 base from J; bases unmatched to any gene: 6. The germline CDR1 and CDR2 sequences are LNHDA and SQIVND (reference sequence). The CDR3 contains 15 residues. The CDR3 reads CASSSGTSPQETQYF. The DNA for the CDR3 is TGTGCCAGTAGTTCCGGGACTAGTCCCCAAGAGACCCAGTACTTC.

The chain links TRBV7-3 to TRBJ1-1; TRBD1 aligns across 9 bases. The germline gives CDR1 SGHTA, CDR2 FQGTGA. The CDR3 is made up of 14 amino acids. V trimming: 4 bases; J trimming: 4 bases; junction bases outside the gene matches: 4. In DNA form, the CDR3 reads TGTGCCAGCAGCTGGACAGGGGAGGGCACTGAAGCTTTCTTT. This translates into CASSWTGEGTEAFF.

CDR3 in amino acids: CASSGRGYTF. In DNA form, the CDR3 reads TGTGCCAGCAGCGGGCGGGGCTACACCTTC. This sequence joins TRBV9 and TRBJ1-2; D is ambiguous. The germline CDR1 and CDR2 sequences are SGDLS and YYNGEE. CDR3 length: 10 residues. The V end lost 3 bases, the J end lost 8 bases, and 5 bases lay between the germline ends.

The chain links TRBV27 to TRBJ2-2, with TRBD2 identical over 8 bases. This CDR3 is built from 16 residues. Germline CDR1 reads MNHEY; CDR2 reads SMNVEV (reference sequence). V was pared by 4 bases and J by 5 bases, with 9 bases of the junction left unmatched. CDR3 in DNA: TGTGCCAGCAGTTCGTTGGGACTAGGGAAGACCGGGGAGCTGTTTTTT. Residues: CASSSLGLGKTGELFF.

This rearrangement joins TRBV6-5 to TRBJ2-7, with 9 bases identical to TRBD2. Germline V gives CDR1 MNHEY, CDR2 SVGAGI. The CDR3 contains 13 residues. With 8 bases clipped from V and 9 bases from J, the junction kept 11 bases outside the gene matches. CDR3 amino acids: CASRASGVQGQYF. CDR3 nucleotides: TGTGCCAGCCGGGCTAGCGGGGTTCAAGGGCAGTACTTC.

V gene TRBV28 combines with J gene TRBJ2-1; TRBD2 aligns across 11 bases. Germline loops: CDR1 MDHEN, CDR2 SYDVKM. This CDR3 is 15 amino acids long. Germline trimming cut 5 bases from V and 5 bases from J; bases unmatched to any gene: 5. In DNA form, the CDR3 reads TGTGCCAGCAGTCTGGGGACTAGCGGTGACAATGAGCAGTTCTTC. Translating it yields CASSLGTSGDNEQFF.

This clone was recorded only once. This chain connects TRBV12-3 or TRBV12-4 to TRBJ2-7, with 12 bases that match TRBD1. V shed 6 bases, J shed 5 bases, and the junction held 2 bases outside the gene matches. The CDR3 has 13 residues. Here the CDR3 DNA reads TGTGCCAGCAGGGGACAGGGGGCAAACGAGCAGTACTTC. Protein sequence: CASRGQGANEQYF.

The V call is TRBV5-1, the J call TRBJ2-1; tentatively, D is TRBD2 (5 bases). This CDR3 is 15 amino acids long. Germline-derived CDR1 and CDR2 are SGHRS and YFSETQ. V was cut by 10 bases and J by 5 bases, with 22 bases left in between. CDR3: CARGGAPNEDNEQFF. In DNA, the CDR3 is TGCGCCCGAGGAGGCGCACCCAACGAGGACAATGAGCAGTTCTTC.